The next 4 T cell receptor beta chains were all read from a single sample in a study of blood T cell repertoires in COVID-19. Clones were sequenced by immunoSEQ multiplex PCR, and TCRdb holds only the in-frame ones, with some missing. Here the sample spans 84,000 or so clones, roughly 78% being singletons. What was sequenced was peripheral blood. The receptors originated from a man aged 60 to 69 with COVID-19, enrolled during active disease.

V and J are TRBV6-4 and TRBJ2-1; D might be TRBD1 (5 bases). The CDR3 loop spans 15 amino acids. Trimming left V 3 bases short and J 1 base short, with 10 bases between. Per germline, CDR1 MRHNA and CDR2 SNTAGT. The CDR3 DNA reads as TGTGCCAGCAGTGAAGGGGCAGAATCCTACAATGAGCAGTTCTTC. It codes for CASSEGAESYNEQFF.

This clone was counted once. The chain has TRBV9 and TRBJ2-2; D call uncertain. The CDR3 extends over 13 amino acids. Per germline, CDR1 SGDLS and CDR2 YYNGEE. The V end was cut by 0 bases, the J end by 8 bases, with 8 bases between. The CDR3 reads CASSVGGSGELFF. DNA of the CDR3: TGTGCCAGCAGCGTAGGAGGATCAGGGGAGCTGTTTTTT. The full variable domain, rest sourced from reference TRBV9 and TRBJ2-2, is DSGVTQTPKHLITATGQRVTLRCSPRSGDLSVYWYQQSLDQGLQFLIQYYNGEERAKGNILERFSAQQFPDLHSELNLSSLELGDSALYFCASSVGGSGELFFGEGSRLTVL.

The chain combines TRBV12-3 or TRBV12-4 with TRBJ2-7; TRBD1 is a possible D gene (7 bases). The ends were cut back, 6 bases at V and 6 bases at J, with 15 bases in the middle. CDR3 size: 13 residues. The DNA for the CDR3 is TGTGCCAGCAGCCAGGGGGGACGTACCGAGCAGTACTTC. It specifies CASSQGGRTEQYF.

This chain uses TRBV5-6 with TRBJ1-2, with 10 nucleotides matching TRBD1. Germline V gives CDR1 SGHDT, CDR2 YYEEEE. The CDR3 spans 16 residues. V lost 4 bases and J lost 8; bases outside the gene matches: 14. The CDR3 sequence is CASSDQARQGAGGYTF. The CDR3 region has the DNA TGTGCCAGCAGCGACCAGGCTCGACAGGGGGCCGGAGGCTACACCTTC. Together with reference TRBV5-6 and TRBJ1-2, the CDR3 gives the full variable domain: DAGVTQSPTHLIKTRGQQVTLRCSPKSGHDTVSWYQQALGQGPQFIFQYYEEEERQRGNFPDRFSGHQFPNYSSELNVNALLLGDSALYLCASSDQARQGAGGYTFGSGTRLTVV.